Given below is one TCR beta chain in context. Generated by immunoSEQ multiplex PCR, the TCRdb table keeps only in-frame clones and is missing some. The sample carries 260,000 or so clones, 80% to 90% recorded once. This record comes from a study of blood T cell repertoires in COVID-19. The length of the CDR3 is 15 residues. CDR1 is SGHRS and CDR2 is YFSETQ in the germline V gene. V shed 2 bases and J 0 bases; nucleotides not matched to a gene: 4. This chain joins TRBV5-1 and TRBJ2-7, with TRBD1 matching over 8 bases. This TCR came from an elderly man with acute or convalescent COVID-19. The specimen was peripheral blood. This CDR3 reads CASSFGQGGSYEQYF. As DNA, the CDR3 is TGCGCCAGCAGCTTCGGACAGGGTGGCTCCTACGAGCAGTACTTC.